The next 9 T cell receptor beta chains were all read from a single sample in a study of cytomegalovirus exposure and HLA in healthy donors. The method was immunoSEQ multiplex PCR; TCRdb's version includes in-frame clones alone and lacks a portion of them. Among about 82,000 clones listed, about 95% were seen once. Sequencing was performed on PBMCs. These receptors were taken from a woman aged 18-29 years in good health and CMV-seronegative.

The V call is TRBV19, the J call TRBJ2-7; 12 nucleotides match TRBD1. The CDR3 is 15 amino acids. Trimming at V came to 6 bases and at J to 7 bases, leaving 10 bases not matched to a gene. CDR1 is LNHDA and CDR2 is SQIVND in the germline V gene (reference sequence). CDR3 sequence reads: CASRSSGQGAWEQYF. CDR3 sequence (DNA): TGTGCCAGTAGAAGTTCGGGACAGGGGGCGTGGGAGCAGTACTTC.

This chain connects TRBV29-1 to TRBJ2-5, with D maybe TRBD1 (5 bases). Germline V gene data show CDR1 as SQVTM and CDR2 as ANQGSEA. The ends were cut back, 7 bases at V and 0 bases at J, with 15 bases in the middle. The CDR3 spans 14 residues. The CDR3 loop reads CSADSIRYQETQYF. CDR3 bases: TGCAGCGCCGACAGTATAAGGTACCAAGAGACCCAGTACTTC.

This clone has a single count. This chain links TRBV5-4 with TRBJ2-3, with TRBD2 matching over 11 bases. Germline V CDR1 and CDR2: SGHNT, YYREEE (reference sequence). The J segment lost 5 bases and the V segment lost 3 bases, leaving 5 bases of the junction unmatched. This CDR3 is built from 15 residues. The CDR3, as DNA: TGTGCCAGCAGCTCGCTAGCGGGAGGTAAAGATACGCAGTATTTT. Protein product: CASSSLAGGKDTQYF.

This rearrangement joins TRBV30 to TRBJ1-4, with D possibly matching TRBD1 (5 bases). The CDR3 extends over 15 amino acids. Germline CDR1 is GTSNPN and CDR2 is SVGIG (reference sequence). Between the trimmed V and J ends, which lost 0 bases and 8 bases, there was a span of 16 bases. The chain's CDR3 is CAWSVTRGEREKLFF. DNA of the CDR3: TGTGCCTGGAGTGTAACCCGGGGGGAAAGGGAAAAACTGTTTTTT. The variable domain in full, completed from reference TRBV30 and TRBJ1-4, reads SQTIHQWPATLVQPVGSPLSLECTVEGTSNPNLYWYRQAAGRGLQLLFYSVGIGQISSEVPQNLSASRPQDRQFILSSKKLLLSDSGFYLCAWSVTRGEREKLFFGSGTQLSVL.

V is TRBV27 and J is TRBJ2-7; D may be TRBD2 (7 bases). This CDR3 comprises 15 residues. Looked up from germline, CDR1 is MNHEY and CDR2 is SMNVEV (reference sequence). The ends were cut back, 7 bases at V and 4 bases at J, with 20 bases in the middle. The CDR3 nucleotides read TGTGCCAGCAAGAGGGGGGGCGGGATTGGTTACGAGCAGTACTTC. Amino acid sequence: CASKRGGGIGYEQYF.

This sequence joins TRBV13 and TRBJ2-2, with D possibly being TRBD1 (6 bases). The V gene lost 7 bases and the J gene lost 6 bases, with 24 bases spanning the gap. The CDR3 is 17 amino acids. Germline lookup yields CDR1 PRHDT and CDR2 FYEKMQ (reference sequence). The CDR3 is CASTHNRGGGYPGELFF. The DNA of the CDR3 is TGTGCCAGCACCCACAATAGAGGGGGTGGGTACCCCGGGGAGCTGTTTTTT. The whole variable domain, remainder taken from reference TRBV13 and TRBJ2-2, is AAGVIQSPRHLIKEKRETATLKCYPIPRHDTVYWYQQGPGQDPQFLISFYEKMQSDKGSIPDRFSAQQFSDYHSELNMSSLELGDSALYFCASTHNRGGGYPGELFFGEGSRLTVL.

This clone appeared once. V and J are TRBV4-3 and TRBJ2-7; maybe TRBD2 (5 bases). CDR3 length equals 16 residues. V was cut by 0 bases and J by 2 bases, with 14 bases left in between. The germline V gene encodes CDR1 LGHNA and CDR2 YSLEER. The CDR3 region is CASSQDGLAATYEQYF. CDR3 nucleotides: TGCGCCAGCAGCCAAGATGGCCTAGCCGCCACCTACGAGCAGTACTTC.

This chain connects TRBV5-5 to TRBJ2-3, with TRBD1 matching 7 bases. V dropped 6 bases and J dropped 6; count of bases not matched to a gene: 10. The CDR3 loop spans 14 amino acids. Per the germline V gene, CDR1 is SGHKS and CDR2 is YYEKEE (reference sequence). The CDR3 protein is CASTRWQGEDTQYF. The CDR3 coding sequence is TGTGCCAGCACCAGGTGGCAGGGGGAGGATACGCAGTATTTT. Using reference TRBV5-5 and TRBJ2-3 for the parts outside the CDR3, the full variable domain is DAGVTQSPTHLIKTRGQQVTLRCSPISGHKSVSWYQQVLGQGPQFIFQYYEKEERGRGNFPDRFSARQFPNYSSELNVNALLLGDSALYLCASTRWQGEDTQYFGPGTRLTVL.

This chain uses TRBV6-5 with TRBJ2-7; D gene uncertain. Germline loops: CDR1 MNHEY, CDR2 SVGAGI. The ends were cut back, 4 bases at V and 3 bases at J, with 4 bases in the middle. CDR3 length: 11 amino acids. The CDR3 spells CASSSLYEQYF. In DNA form, the CDR3 reads TGTGCCAGCAGTTCCCTCTACGAGCAGTACTTC.